This T cell receptor beta chain derives from a study of cytomegalovirus exposure and HLA in healthy donors. The study, taken as a whole, reports: Within the data, a cluster of highly shared sequence variants was likely a sequencing artifact. The number of N-insertions in an Asian-associated ancestry cluster was reportedly below the roughly 620-donor mean in a later analysis.

The study ran its PCR with 60 Vbeta and 13 Jbeta primers. Some clones are missing from TCRdb's copy, which holds only in-frame ones; the method was immunoSEQ multiplex PCR. The profile covers about 120,000 clones, with around 80% appearing a single time and 1.5% taken by the ten largest. V shed 0 bases, J shed 3 bases, and the junction held 5 bases outside the gene matches. The germline gives CDR1 MNHEY, CDR2 SMNVEV (reference sequence). The CDR3 totals 15 residues. Concerning this clone: Its target is unknown.

The sequence came from a woman under 30 in good health and CMV-seronegative. V and J are TRBV27 and TRBJ2-7, with 7 bases lining up with TRBD2. The material sequenced was PBMCs. The DNA for the CDR3 is TGTGCCAGCAGTTTATCGGCGGGAGAAATCTACGAGCAGTACTTC. This encodes CASSLSAGEIYEQYF.